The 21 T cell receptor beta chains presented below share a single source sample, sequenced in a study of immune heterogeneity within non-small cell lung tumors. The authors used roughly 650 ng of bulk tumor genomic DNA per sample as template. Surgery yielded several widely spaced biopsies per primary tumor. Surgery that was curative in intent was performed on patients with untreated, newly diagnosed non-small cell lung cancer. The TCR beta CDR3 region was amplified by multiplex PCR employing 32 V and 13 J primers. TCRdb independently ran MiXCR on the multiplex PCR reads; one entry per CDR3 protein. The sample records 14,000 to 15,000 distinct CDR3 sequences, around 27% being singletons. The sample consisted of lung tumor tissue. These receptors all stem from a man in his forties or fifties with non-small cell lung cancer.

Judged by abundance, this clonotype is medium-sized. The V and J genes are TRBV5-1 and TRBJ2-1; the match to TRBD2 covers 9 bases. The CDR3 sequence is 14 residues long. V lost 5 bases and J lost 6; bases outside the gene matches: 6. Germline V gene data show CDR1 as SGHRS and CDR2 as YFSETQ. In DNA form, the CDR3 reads TGCGCCAGCAGAGAAAATAGCGGGAGCAATGAGCAGTTCTTC. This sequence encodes CASRENSGSNEQFF.

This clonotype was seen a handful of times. In nucleotides, the CDR3 is TGTGCCAGCAGTCTGGGTTGGGGGAACACTGAAGCTTTCTTT. The encoded protein is CASSLGWGNTEAFF. The genes are TRBV3-1 and TRBJ1-1, with D uncertain. The V gene's germline CDR1 is LGHDT and CDR2 YNNKEL (reference sequence). Trimming removed 6 bases from V and 1 base from J, with 12 bases in between. The CDR3 covers 14 residues.

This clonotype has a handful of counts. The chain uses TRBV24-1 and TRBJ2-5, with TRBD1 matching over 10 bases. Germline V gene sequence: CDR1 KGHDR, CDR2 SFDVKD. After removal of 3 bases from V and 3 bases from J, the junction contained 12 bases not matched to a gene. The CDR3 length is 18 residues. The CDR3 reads CATSDRAATGGLEETQYF. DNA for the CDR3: TGTGCCACCAGTGATAGAGCCGCGACAGGGGGCTTGGAAGAGACCCAGTACTTC.

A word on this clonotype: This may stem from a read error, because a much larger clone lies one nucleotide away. CDR3 nucleotides: TGTGCCAGATCCCTTACCGGGGTAGCTAACTATGGCTACACCTTC. This translates into CARSLTGVANYGYTF. The chain couples TRBV27 to TRBJ1-2; the D is unclear. V was clipped by 9 bases and J by 0 bases, with 17 bases between them. Per the germline V gene, CDR1 is MNHEY and CDR2 is SMNVEV (reference sequence). This CDR3 region has 15 residues.

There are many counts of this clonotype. CDR3 region: CSARVPGTSNQPQHF. The CDR3 DNA reads as TGCAGTGCTAGAGTTCCGGGGACTAGCAATCAGCCCCAGCATTTT. The genes are TRBV20-1 and TRBJ1-5; D might be TRBD1 (5 bases). The CDR3 runs to 15 residues. Looked up from germline, CDR1 is DFQATT and CDR2 is SNEGSKA (reference sequence). Trimming took 1 base from V and 0 from J, leaving 10 bases between them.

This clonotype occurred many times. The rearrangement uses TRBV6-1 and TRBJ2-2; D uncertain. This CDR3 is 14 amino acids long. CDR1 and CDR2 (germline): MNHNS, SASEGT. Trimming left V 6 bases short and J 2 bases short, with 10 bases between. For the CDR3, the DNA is TGTGCCAGCAGCGGACCTACAAACACCGGGGAGCTGTTTTTT. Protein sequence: CASSGPTNTGELFF.

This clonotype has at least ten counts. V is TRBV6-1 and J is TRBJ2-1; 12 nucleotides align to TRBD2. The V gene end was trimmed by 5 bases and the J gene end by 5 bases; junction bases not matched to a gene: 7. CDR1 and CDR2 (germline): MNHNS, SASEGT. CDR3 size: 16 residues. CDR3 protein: CASSPLGLAGNNEQFF. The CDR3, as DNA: TGTGCCAGCAGTCCTCTAGGACTAGCGGGGAACAATGAGCAGTTCTTC.

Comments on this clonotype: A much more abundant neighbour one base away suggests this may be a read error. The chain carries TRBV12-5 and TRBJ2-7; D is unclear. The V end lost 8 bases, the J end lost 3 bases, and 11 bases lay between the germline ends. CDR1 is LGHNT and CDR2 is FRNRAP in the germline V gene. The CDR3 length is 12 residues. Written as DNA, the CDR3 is TGTGCTAGTCGTGGGTGGCACTACGAGCAGTACTTC. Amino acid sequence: CASRGWHYEQYF.

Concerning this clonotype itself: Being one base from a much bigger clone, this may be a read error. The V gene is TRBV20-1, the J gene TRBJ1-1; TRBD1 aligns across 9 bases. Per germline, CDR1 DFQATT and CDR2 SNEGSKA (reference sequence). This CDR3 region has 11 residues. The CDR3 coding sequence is TGCAGTGCTGACAGGGGGGCTGAAGATTTCTTT. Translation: CSADRGAEDFF.

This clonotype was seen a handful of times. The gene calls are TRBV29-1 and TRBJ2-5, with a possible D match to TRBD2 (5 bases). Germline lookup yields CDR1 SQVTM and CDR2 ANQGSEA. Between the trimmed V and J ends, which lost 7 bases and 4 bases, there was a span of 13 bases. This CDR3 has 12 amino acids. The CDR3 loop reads CSAGGLGETQYF. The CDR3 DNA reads TGCAGCGCTGGAGGTTTGGGAGAGACCCAGTACTTC. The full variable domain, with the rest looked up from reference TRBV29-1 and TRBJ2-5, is SAVISQKPSRDICQRGTSLTIQCQVDSQVTMMFWYRQQPGQSLTLIATANQGSEATYESGFVIDKFPISRPNLTFSTLTVSNMSPEDSSIYLCSAGGLGETQYFGPGTRLLVL.

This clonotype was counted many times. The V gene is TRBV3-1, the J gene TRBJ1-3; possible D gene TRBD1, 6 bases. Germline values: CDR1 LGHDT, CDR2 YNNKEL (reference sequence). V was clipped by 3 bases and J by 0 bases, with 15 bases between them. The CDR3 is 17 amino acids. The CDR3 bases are TGTGCCAGCAGCCAGCTTGGGGGCACAAGCTCTGGAAACACCATATATTTT. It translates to CASSQLGGTSSGNTIYF.

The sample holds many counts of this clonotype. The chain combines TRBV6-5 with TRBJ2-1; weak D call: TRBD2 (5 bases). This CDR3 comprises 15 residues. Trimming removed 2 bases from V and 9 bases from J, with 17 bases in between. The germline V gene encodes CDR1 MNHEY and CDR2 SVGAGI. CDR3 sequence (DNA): TGTGCCAGCAGTTACAAGGACTTCTGGCGAACTGAGCAGTTCTTC. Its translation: CASSYKDFWRTEQFF.

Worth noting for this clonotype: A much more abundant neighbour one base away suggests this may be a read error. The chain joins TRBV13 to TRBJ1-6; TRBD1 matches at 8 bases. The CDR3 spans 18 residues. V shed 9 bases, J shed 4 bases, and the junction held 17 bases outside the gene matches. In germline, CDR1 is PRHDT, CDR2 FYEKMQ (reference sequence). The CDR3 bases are TGTGCCAGAAGCATGCTAAAAGGGACAGGTTCTTATAATTCACCCCTCCACTTT. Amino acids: CARSMLKGTGSYNSPLHF. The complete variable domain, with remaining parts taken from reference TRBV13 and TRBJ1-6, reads AAGVIQSPRHLIKEKRETATLKCYPIPRHDTVYWYQQGPGQDPQFLISFYEKMQSDKGSIPDRFSAQQFSDYHSELNMSSLELGDSALYFCARSMLKGTGSYNSPLHFGNGTRLTVT.

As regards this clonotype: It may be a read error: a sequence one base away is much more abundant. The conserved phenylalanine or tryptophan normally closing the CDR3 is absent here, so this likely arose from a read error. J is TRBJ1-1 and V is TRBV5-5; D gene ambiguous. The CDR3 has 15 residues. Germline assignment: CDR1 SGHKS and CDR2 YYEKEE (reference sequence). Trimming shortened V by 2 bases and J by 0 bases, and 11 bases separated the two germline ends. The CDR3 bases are TGTGCCAGCAGCTTAATAGTCACCATGAACACTGAAGCTTTCCTT. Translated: CASSLIVTMNTEAFL.

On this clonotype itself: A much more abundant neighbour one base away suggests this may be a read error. For the CDR3, the DNA is TGTGCCAGCAGTCCGCGGGGGTACTGGAGCACTGAAGCTTTCTTT. Its protein is CASSPRGYWSTEAFF. V is TRBV12-3 or TRBV12-4 and J is TRBJ1-1; tentative D call: TRBD1 (5 bases). V dropped 5 bases and J dropped 4 bases, with 17 bases sitting between them. This CDR3 is built from 15 residues.

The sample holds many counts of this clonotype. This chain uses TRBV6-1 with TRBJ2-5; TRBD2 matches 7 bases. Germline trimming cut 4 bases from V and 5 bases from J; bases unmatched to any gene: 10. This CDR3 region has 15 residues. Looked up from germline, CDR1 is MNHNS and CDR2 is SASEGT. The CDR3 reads CASSGELAVTETQYF. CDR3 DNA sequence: TGTGCCAGCAGTGGGGAGCTAGCGGTGACGGAGACCCAGTACTTC.

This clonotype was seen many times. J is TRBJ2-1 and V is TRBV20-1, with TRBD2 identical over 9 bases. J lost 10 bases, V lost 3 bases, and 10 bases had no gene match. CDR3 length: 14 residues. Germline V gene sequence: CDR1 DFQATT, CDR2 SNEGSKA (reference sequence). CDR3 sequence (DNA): TGCAGTGCTAGTCAGGGTAGCGGGAGATTGGAGCAGTTCTTC. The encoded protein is CSASQGSGRLEQFF.

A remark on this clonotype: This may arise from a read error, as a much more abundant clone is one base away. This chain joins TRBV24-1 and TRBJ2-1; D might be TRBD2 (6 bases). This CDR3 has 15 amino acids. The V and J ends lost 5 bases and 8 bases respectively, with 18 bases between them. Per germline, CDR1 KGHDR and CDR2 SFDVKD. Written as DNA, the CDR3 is TGTGCCACCAGTGTCCCGGGACTGACCGGGTATGAGCAGTTCTTC. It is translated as CATSVPGLTGYEQFF.

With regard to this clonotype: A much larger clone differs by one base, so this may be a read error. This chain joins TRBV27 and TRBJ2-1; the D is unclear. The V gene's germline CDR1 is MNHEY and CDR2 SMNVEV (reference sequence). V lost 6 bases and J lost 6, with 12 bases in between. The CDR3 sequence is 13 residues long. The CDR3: CASRRSVGNEQFF. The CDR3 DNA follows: TGTGCCAGCAGGCGAAGTGTAGGCAATGAGCAGTTCTTC.

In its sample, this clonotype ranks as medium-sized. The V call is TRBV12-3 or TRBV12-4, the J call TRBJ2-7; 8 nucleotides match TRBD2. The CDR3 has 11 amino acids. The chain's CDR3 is CATGRGYEQYF. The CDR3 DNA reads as TGTGCAACCGGGAGGGGGTACGAGCAGTACTTC.

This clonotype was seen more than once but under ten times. CDR3 nucleotide sequence: TGTGCCTGGAGTGTCGGACAGGGTCGCAGCTATGGCTACACCTTC. Its translation: CAWSVGQGRSYGYTF. The J gene is TRBJ1-2, the V gene TRBV30; 8 bases agree with TRBD1. The trim removed 0 bases at V and 4 bases at J, leaving 7 bases unmatched. Per germline, CDR1 GTSNPN and CDR2 SVGIG (reference sequence). This CDR3 is built from 15 residues.